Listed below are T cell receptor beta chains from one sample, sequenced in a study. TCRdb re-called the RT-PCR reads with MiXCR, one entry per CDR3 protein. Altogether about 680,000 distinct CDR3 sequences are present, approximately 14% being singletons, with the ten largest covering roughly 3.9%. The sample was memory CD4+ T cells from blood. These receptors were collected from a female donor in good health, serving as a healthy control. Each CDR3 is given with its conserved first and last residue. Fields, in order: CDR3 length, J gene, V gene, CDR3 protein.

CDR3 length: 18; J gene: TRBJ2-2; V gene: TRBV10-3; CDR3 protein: CAISENRDRHANTGELFF
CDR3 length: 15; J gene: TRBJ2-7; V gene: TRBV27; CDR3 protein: CASSPGTSGAYEQYF
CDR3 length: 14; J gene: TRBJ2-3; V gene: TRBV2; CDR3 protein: CASTLLQRTDTQYF
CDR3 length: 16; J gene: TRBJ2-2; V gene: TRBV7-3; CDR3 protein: CASSSGITTNTGELFF
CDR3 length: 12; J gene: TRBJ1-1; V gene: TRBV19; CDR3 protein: CASTWSSAEAFF
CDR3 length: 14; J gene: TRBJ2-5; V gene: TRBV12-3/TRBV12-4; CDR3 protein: CASELAGGGETQYF
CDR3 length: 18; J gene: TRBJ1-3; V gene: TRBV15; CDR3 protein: CATSREVIAGHYGNTIYF
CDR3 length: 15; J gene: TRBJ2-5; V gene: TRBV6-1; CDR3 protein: CASRPVGGAQETQYF
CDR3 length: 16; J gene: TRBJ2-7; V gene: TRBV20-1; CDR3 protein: CSASRTSGKRTYEQYF
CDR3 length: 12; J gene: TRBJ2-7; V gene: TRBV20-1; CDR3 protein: CSAPPNSYEQYF
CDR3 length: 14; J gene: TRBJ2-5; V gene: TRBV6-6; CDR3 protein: CASSHSGGEETQYF
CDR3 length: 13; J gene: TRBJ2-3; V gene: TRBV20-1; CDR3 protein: CSARGQGPDTQYF
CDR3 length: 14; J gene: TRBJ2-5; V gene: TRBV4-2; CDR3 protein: CASSPSGSEETQYF
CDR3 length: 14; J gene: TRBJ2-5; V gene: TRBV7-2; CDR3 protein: CASSPPFAMETQYF
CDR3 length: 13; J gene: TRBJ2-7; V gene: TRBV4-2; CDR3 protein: CASSQGSRNEQYF
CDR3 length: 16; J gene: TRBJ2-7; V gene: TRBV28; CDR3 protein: CASRPVTGTSGYEQYF
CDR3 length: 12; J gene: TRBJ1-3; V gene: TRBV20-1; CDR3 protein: CSALDGGNTIYF
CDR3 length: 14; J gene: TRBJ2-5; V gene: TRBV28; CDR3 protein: CASISGGRRETQYF
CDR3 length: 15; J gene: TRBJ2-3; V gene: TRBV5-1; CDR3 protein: CASSLPSPVSNTQYF
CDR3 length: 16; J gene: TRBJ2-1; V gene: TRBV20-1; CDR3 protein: CSARDRLANSYNEQFF
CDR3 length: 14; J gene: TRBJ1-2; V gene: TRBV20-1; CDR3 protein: CSRKYPRTNYGYTF
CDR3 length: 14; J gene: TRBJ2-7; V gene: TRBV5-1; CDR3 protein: CASSPRVRDYEQYF
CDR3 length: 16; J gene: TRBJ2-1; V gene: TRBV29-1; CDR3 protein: CSVGGLGGSAYNEQFF
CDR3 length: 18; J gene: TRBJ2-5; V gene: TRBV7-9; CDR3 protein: CASSLEGLAGPRGETQYF
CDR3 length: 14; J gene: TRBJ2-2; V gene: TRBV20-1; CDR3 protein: CSARPSGRPGELFF
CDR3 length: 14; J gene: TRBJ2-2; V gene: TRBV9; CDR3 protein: CASSASTVPGELFF
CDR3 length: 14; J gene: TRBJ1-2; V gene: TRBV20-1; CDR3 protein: CSARAMGGVRGYTF
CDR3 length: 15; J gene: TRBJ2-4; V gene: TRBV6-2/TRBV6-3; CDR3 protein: CASSLGGGAGDIQYF
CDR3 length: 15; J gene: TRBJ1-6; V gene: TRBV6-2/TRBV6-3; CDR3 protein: CASSYLDRGHSPLHF
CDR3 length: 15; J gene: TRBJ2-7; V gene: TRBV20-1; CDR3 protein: CSARDPARSSYEQYF
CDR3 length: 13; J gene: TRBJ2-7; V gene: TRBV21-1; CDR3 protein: CATRRASHGVQYF
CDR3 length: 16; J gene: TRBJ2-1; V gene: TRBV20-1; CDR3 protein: CSARARGGGRVNEQFF
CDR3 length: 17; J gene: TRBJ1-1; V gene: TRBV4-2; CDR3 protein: CASSRGQGGFMNTEAFF
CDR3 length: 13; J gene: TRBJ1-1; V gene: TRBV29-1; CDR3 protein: CSGQGYKNTEAFF
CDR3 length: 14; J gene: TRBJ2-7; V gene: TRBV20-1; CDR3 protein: CSAQTDRTGYEQYF
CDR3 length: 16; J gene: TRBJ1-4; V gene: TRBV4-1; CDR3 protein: CASSQAHHGTNEKLFF
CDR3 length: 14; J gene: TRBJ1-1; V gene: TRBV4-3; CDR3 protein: CASSPRVLNTEAFF
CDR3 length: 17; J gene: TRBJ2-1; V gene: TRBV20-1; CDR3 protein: CSARDVSGLAYYNEQFF
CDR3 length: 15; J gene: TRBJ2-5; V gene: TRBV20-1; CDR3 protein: CSARPGTSVEETQYF
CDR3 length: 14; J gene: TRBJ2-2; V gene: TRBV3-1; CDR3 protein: CASSQALLGGELFF
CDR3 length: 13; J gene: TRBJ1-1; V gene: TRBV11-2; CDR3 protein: CASRFYMNTEAFF
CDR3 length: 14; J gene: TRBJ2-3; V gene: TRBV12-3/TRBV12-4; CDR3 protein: CASTQTGSTDTQYF
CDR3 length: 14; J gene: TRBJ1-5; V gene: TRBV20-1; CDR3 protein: CSARQGHSNQPQHF
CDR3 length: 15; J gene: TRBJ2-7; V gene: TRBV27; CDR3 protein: CASSLVDSRNYEQYF
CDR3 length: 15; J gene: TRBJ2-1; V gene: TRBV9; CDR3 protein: CASSASSLSYNEQFF
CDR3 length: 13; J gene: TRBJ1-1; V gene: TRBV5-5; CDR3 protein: CASLFGADTEAFF
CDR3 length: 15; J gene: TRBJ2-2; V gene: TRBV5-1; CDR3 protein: CASSTDRGGTGELFF
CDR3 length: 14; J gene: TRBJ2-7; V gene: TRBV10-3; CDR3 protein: CAIRGTGGTDEQYF
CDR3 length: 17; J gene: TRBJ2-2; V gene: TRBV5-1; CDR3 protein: CASSSGQVLGYTGELFF
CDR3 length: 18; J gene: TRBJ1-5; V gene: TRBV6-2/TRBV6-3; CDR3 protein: CASSLTIYGTASNQPQHF
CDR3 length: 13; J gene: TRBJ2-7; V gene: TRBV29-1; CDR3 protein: CSGQDSAGYEQYF
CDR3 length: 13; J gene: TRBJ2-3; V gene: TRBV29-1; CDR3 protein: CSVDWGAKDTQYF
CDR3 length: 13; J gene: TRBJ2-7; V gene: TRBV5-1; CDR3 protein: CASRPGPDYEQYF
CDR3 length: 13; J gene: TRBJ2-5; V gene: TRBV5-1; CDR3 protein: CASNAGDWETQYF
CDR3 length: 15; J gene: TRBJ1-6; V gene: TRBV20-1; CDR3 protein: CSAVIDSTYGSPLHF